These 24 T cell receptor beta chains were all obtained from the same sample, sequenced in a study of blood T cells in healthy people across ages. A second roughly 6 to 12 cycle PCR used barcoded and J-beta primers. TCRdb used MiXCR to reprocess the 5' RACE reads, holding one entry per CDR3 protein. The sample has fewer than 1,200,000 distinct CDR3 sequences, approximately 25% seen once. Separately, the same data were catalogued under a study of T cells of mothers and their children.

The material sequenced was blood. Every receptor here comes from a girl aged 2-9 years in good health.

This clonotype has just a few counts. This chain uses TRBV28 with TRBJ2-7; possibly TRBD1 for D (5 bases). The CDR3 totals 11 residues. V was cut by 8 bases and J by 2 bases, with 7 bases left in between. Germline V CDR1 and CDR2: MDHEN, SYDVKM. The CDR3 here is CASQGAYEQYF. The CDR3 DNA is TGTGCCAGCCAGGGCGCCTACGAGCAGTACTTC.

In its sample, this clonotype was seen a few times. This chain uses TRBV19 with TRBJ1-2, with D possibly being TRBD1 (6 bases). Between the trimmed V and J ends, which lost 0 bases and 6 bases, there was a span of 17 bases. This CDR3 is 16 amino acids long. Germline CDR1 is LNHDA and CDR2 is SQIVND (reference sequence). CDR3 in DNA: TGTGCCAGTAGTATAGATTCGCAGGGGCCGGTGGATGGCTACACCTTC. As protein: CASSIDSQGPVDGYTF.

The CDR3 DNA follows: TGCAGTGCTAGGACAGGGGGCGGTTGGGAGCAGTACTTC. It translates to CSARTGGGWEQYF. J is TRBJ2-7 and V is TRBV20-1, with 10 bases matching TRBD1. After removal of 3 bases from V and 7 bases from J, the junction contained 6 bases not matched to a gene. The germline V gene has CDR1 DFQATT and CDR2 SNEGSKA (reference sequence). The CDR3 contains 13 residues.

This clonotype was seen more than once but under ten times. V is TRBV4-2 and J is TRBJ1-4, with D maybe TRBD1 (6 bases). CDR3 length: 15 residues. Germline lookup yields CDR1 LGHNA and CDR2 YNFKEQ. Deletions cut 3 bases from V and 7 bases from J, with 15 bases between. The DNA of the CDR3 is TGTGCCAGCAGCCAGGGGGGGGCGTCCCCTGAAAAACTGTTTTTT. Translated: CASSQGGASPEKLFF.

The chain has TRBV27 and TRBJ1-5; D call uncertain. The CDR3 extends over 15 amino acids. The germline gives CDR1 MNHEY, CDR2 SMNVEV (reference sequence). Trimming pared 5 bases from V and 10 bases from J, leaving 21 bases between. Here the CDR3 reads CASSPMPVWISPQHF. Here the CDR3 DNA reads TGTGCCAGCAGTCCTATGCCGGTTTGGATCAGCCCCCAGCATTTT.

The chain carries TRBV2 and TRBJ1-4, with 7 bases that match TRBD1. Trimming removed 10 bases from V and 5 bases from J; junction bases left unmatched: 10. Germline values: CDR1 SNHLY, CDR2 FYNNEI. This CDR3 is built from 14 residues. DNA of the CDR3: TGTGCCACTGGAGCCGGGACAGTGAATGAAAAACTGTTTTTT. Translated, it gives CATGAGTVNEKLFF.

The chain combines TRBV12-3 or TRBV12-4 with TRBJ1-2, with D maybe TRBD1 (6 bases). V shed 1 base and J shed 7 bases, with 16 bases lying between them. The CDR3 totals 15 residues. For the CDR3, the DNA is TGTGCCAGCAGTTTAGTGGGGCAGGGGAGCTCTGGCTACACCTTC. It codes for CASSLVGQGSSGYTF.

The V call is TRBV7-8, the J call TRBJ2-5; D tentatively fits TRBD1 or TRBD2 (7 bases each). The end of the DNA aligns better with TRBJ2-1, so the J call may be wrong. This CDR3 is built from 16 residues. Germline V gene lookup returns CDR1 SGHVS and CDR2 FQNEAQ. The CDR3 coding sequence is TGTGCCAGCAGCGGGAGGGCAGGGGGTAAAATAAATGAGCAGTTCTTC. It yields the protein CASSGRAGGKINEQFF.

This clonotype has only a few counts. This chain connects TRBV5-1 to TRBJ1-2, with 7 bases matching TRBD1. Germline values: CDR1 SGHRS, CDR2 YFSETQ. With V trimmed by 4 bases and J by 6 bases, 6 bases remained unmatched. CDR3 length: 13 amino acids. Written as DNA, the CDR3 is TGCGCCAGCAGCGGACAGGACGGTGATGGCTACACCTTC. Translating it yields CASSGQDGDGYTF.

The chain couples TRBV20-1 to TRBJ2-1; D gene unclear. The tail of the sequence fits TRBJ2-7 better, so the J call may be wrong. The CDR3 runs to 13 residues. In germline, CDR1 is DFQATT, CDR2 SNEGSKA (reference sequence). Written as DNA, the CDR3 is TGCAGTGCTATTCCCCTCTGGTTCTCCGAGCAGTACTTC. Translation gives CSAIPLWFSEQYF.

This clonotype was observed a handful of times. This rearrangement joins TRBV28 to TRBJ1-1; D unresolved. The CDR3 loop spans 13 amino acids. Trimming took 6 bases from V and 6 from J, leaving 14 bases between them. Germline CDR1 reads MDHEN; CDR2 reads SYDVKM. The CDR3 region is CASSTNPVAEAFF. The CDR3, as DNA: TGTGCCAGCAGCACAAACCCCGTCGCTGAAGCTTTCTTT.

The chain has TRBV24-1 and TRBJ2-5; D remains ambiguous. Near its end, the DNA agrees better with TRBJ2-7, so the J call may be wrong. There are 12 residues in the CDR3. Germline values: CDR1 KGHDR, CDR2 SFDVKD. The CDR3, as DNA: TGTGCCACCGGAGAGGACGGCTACGAGCAGTACTTC. This sequence encodes CATGEDGYEQYF.

The rearrangement links TRBV5-1 to TRBJ2-3, with a tentative D call TRBD2 (6 bases). Trimming removed 5 bases from V and 2 bases from J, with 12 bases in between. This CDR3 comprises 14 residues. CDR1 and CDR2 (germline): SGHRS, YFSETQ. CDR3 residues: CASRFRGITDTQYF. The CDR3 DNA reads TGCGCCAGCAGGTTTCGGGGGATCACAGATACGCAGTATTTT.

In the case of this clonotype: An end of the junction differs from the germline gene, which may be a read error. The chain couples TRBV3-1 to TRBJ2-3; D may match TRBD1 or TRBD2 (5 bases each). CDR3 length: 14 residues. The germline CDR1 and CDR2 sequences are LGHDT and YNNKEL (reference sequence). The CDR3 DNA sequence: TGTACCAGCAGCCCCGGGACCAGCACAGATACGCAGTATTTT. Protein sequence: CTSSPGTSTDTQYF.

This clonotype turned up a few times. The chain carries TRBV29-1 and TRBJ1-2; D ambiguous. The V and J ends lost 4 bases and 4 bases respectively, with 7 bases between them. Germline V gene lookup returns CDR1 SQVTM and CDR2 ANQGSEA. The CDR3 spans 11 residues. CDR3 nucleotides: TGCAGCGTTGGATCGGGCTATGGCTACACCTTC. Translation gives CSVGSGYGYTF.

J is TRBJ2-5 and V is TRBV24-1; 7 positions match TRBD2. V was clipped by 5 bases and J by 4 bases; unmatched bases: 12. The CDR3 sequence is 16 residues long. CDR1 is KGHDR and CDR2 is SFDVKD in the germline V gene. This CDR3 reads CATSGREDILGETQYF. The DNA of the CDR3 is TGTGCCACCAGTGGACGGGAGGACATCCTGGGAGAGACCCAGTACTTC.

This clonotype has a handful of counts. The J gene is TRBJ1-2, the V gene TRBV5-1; possibly TRBD1 for D (5 bases). The CDR3 sequence is 17 residues long. The V end was cut by 2 bases, the J end by 0 bases, with 17 bases between. Germline CDR1 SGHRS, CDR2 YFSETQ. The CDR3 loop is CASSFSLGADPNYGYTF. The CDR3 DNA is TGCGCCAGCAGCTTCAGTCTCGGGGCAGACCCTAACTATGGCTACACCTTC.

The V call is TRBV6-2 or TRBV6-3, the J call TRBJ2-3; D remains unclear. Germline V gene lookup returns CDR1 MNHEY and CDR2 SVGEGT. CDR3 length: 13 residues. The V gene lost 7 bases and the J gene lost 2 bases, with 10 bases spanning the gap. CDR3 region: CASTGFSTDTQYF. The DNA for the CDR3 is TGTGCCAGCACCGGTTTTTCCACAGATACGCAGTATTTT.

This chain connects TRBV11-2 to TRBJ2-5; perhaps D is TRBD1 or TRBD2 (5 bases each). The J call may be incorrect, as the DNA end agrees better with TRBJ2-7. This CDR3 is 15 amino acids long. The germline V gene encodes CDR1 SGHAT and CDR2 FQNNGV. The CDR3 DNA reads TGTGCCAGCAGCTTAGAGAGGGGCTCACCCTACGAGCAGTACTTC. It encodes CASSLERGSPYEQYF.

This clonotype was seen only a few times. This chain joins TRBV4-1 and TRBJ2-5, with a weak D call TRBD1 (5 bases). Looked up from germline, CDR1 is MGHRA and CDR2 is YSYEKL. V was trimmed by 1 base and J by 0 bases, leaving 9 bases between them. CDR3 length: 15 residues. The DNA of the CDR3 is TGCGCCAGCAGCCAAGGGACATCGTACCAAGAGACCCAGTACTTC. Its protein product is CASSQGTSYQETQYF.

This clonotype was seen only a few times. DNA of the CDR3: TGCAAGATTGACACCGGGGGAAAAGCTTTCTTT. This gives the protein CKIDTGGKAFF. This sequence joins TRBV29-1 and TRBJ1-1, with D maybe TRBD1 (5 bases). Per the germline V gene, CDR1 is SQVTM and CDR2 is ANQGSEA. The CDR3 has 11 residues. The complete variable domain, with remaining parts taken from reference TRBV29-1 and TRBJ1-1, reads SAVISQKPSRDICQRGTSLTIQCQVDSQVTMMFWYRQQPGQSLTLIATANQGSEATYESGFVIDKFPISRPNLTFSTLTVSNMSPEDSSIYLCKIDTGGKAFFGQGTRLTVV.

This clonotype was recorded a few times. J is TRBJ2-7 and V is TRBV7-3; D unresolved. This CDR3 comprises 14 residues. V was trimmed by 4 bases and J by 5 bases, leaving 15 bases between them. Germline V CDR1 and CDR2: SGHTA, FQGTGA. For the CDR3, the DNA is TGTGCCAGCAGCTCGGGTCCCCGGGCCGACGAGCAGTACTTC. Its protein product is CASSSGPRADEQYF.

Comments on this clonotype: A junction end diverges from the germline sequence, so it may reflect a read error. The chain links TRBV6-2 or TRBV6-3 to TRBJ1-1; D unclear. This CDR3 comprises 18 residues. CDR1 and CDR2 (germline): MNHEY, SVGEGT. The CDR3 nucleotides read TGTGCCAGCAGTTCAGTTAAGCAGCAGGCTTCCCTGAACGCTGAAGCTTTCTTT. Its protein product is CASSSVKQQASLNAEAFF.

This clonotype has more than one count but fewer than ten. The chain joins TRBV12-3 or TRBV12-4 to TRBJ2-7, with D perhaps matching TRBD1 (6 bases). V dropped 4 bases and J dropped 2 bases, with 6 bases sitting between them. The CDR3 has 12 amino acids. The CDR3 sequence is CASSYRAYEQYF. The CDR3 region has the DNA TGTGCCAGCAGTTACAGGGCCTACGAGCAGTACTTC.